This T cell receptor (beta chain) is drawn from a study of cytomegalovirus exposure and HLA in healthy donors. Study-level background: Earlier sequencing of 150 million to 200 million T cells yielded approximately 100 million unique TCR beta sequences.

Between the trimmed V and J ends, which lost 7 bases and 4 bases, there was a span of 16 bases. Germline CDR1 is ENHRY and CDR2 is SYGVKD. The CDR3 length is 14 residues. Whole-study results and caveats: A later analysis linked a missense DCLRE1C variant to TCR beta V- and J-gene trimming. Accurate prediction of HLA-A and HLA-B alleles (for most subjects) was reportedly achieved from TCR beta sequences. Analysis performed later found over 15,000 TCR beta sequences associated with HLA alleles at 0.05 false discovery rate.

To note about this clone: No antigen is known for it.

Researchers ran the PCR with 60 Vbeta and 13 Jbeta primers. Measured with immunoSEQ multiplex PCR; TCRdb has only the in-frame clones, and not every one. The data hold about 130,000 clones, with over 65% observed a single time. The clonotype comes from a female donor in good health and CMV-seropositive. The chain has TRBV10-3 and TRBJ1-1, with D tentatively TRBD1 (5 bases). Source material: PBMCs. CDR3 in amino acids: CAIKDSAFSTEAFF. The CDR3 nucleotides read TGTGCCATCAAAGACAGCGCGTTTTCCACTGAAGCTTTCTTT.